This TCR beta chain is from a study of blood T cell repertoires in COVID-19 (dated by TCRdb to the early 2020s). Background on the whole study: Samples from collaborators originated in the United States, Italy and Spain and spanned both the acute and convalescent phases of COVID-19. Where available, HLA class I and class II types were obtained from metadata supplied by the sample provider rather than from assay-based typing. The prospective study material was composed of cDNA or gDNA derived from T cells, B-cell-depleted T cells, or PBMCs. Samples were obtained from the ongoing ImmuneRACE study (first 160 participants) and from over 1,000 subjects provided by 6 global collaborators. A de-identified subject ID, COVID-19 status, age in years and sex were almost always included in the sample metadata. The repertoires were released in a freely available public database meant as a resource for research on the immune response to SARS-CoV-2. Subjects who had been exposed to COVID-19, were actively infected with it, or had recovered from it provided the deeply sampled blood TCRbeta repertoires that made up the dataset.

About this clone: Which antigen it targets is not known. Base quality data are lacking; no much larger clone is found one base away.

CDR1 and CDR2 are drawn from the germline V gene (reference sequence): LNHDA, SQIVND. The CDR3 goes from the cysteine to the phenylalanine over 17 residues. The entry retains the CDR3 DNA only, 51 bases that are in frame from base 1. V was cut back by 2 bases and J by 4 bases, leaving a gap of 20 bases between them. The immunoSEQ Assay, a bias-controlled multiplex PCR, was used to amplify TCRbeta CDR3 regions from genomic DNA. As for how the authors treated the data: The number of nucleated cells in each sample was estimated by amplification of reference gene primers within the assay. To quantify the absolute abundance of each unique TCRbeta CDR3 rearrangement, sequence reads were collapsed and filtered. Productive Simpson clonality was computed per sample as the square root of Simpson's diversity index over productive rearrangements. TCRdb limited this immuneACCESS table to in-frame rearrangements with V and J called. A share of clones is missing; checked studies link under half to unresolved V genes, and the rest is unexplained. V and J calls and clone size are copied from that table; D and trimming were computed from the DNA. The sample profile shows more than 45,000 clones; under 90% of them were found once. The leading ten clones occupy approximately 2.5% of the sample.

The investigation overall reported the following: The quantity of clinical and demographic metadata differed by source and by participant and was supplied without curation.

One collaborating source in Seattle enrolled patients during active infection and followed them longitudinally through the course of disease. Each collaborating institution followed its own protocols to collect whole blood in K2EDTA tubes. For TCRbeta analysis, collaborators shipped samples as frozen whole blood, isolated PBMCs, or DNA extracted from either of those sample types. The specimen sequenced was peripheral blood. This receptor chain uses TRBV19 and TRBJ1-1; no confident D gene assignment can be made. This TCR came from a woman of 80 years or more with COVID-19, enrolled during active disease. The CDR3 reads as follows: CASSIRRVGLLGTEAFF. The nucleotide sequence reads as follows: TGTGCCAGTAGTATAAGGAGGGTAGGGCTACTTGGCACTGAAGCTTTCTTT.